This T cell receptor (beta chain) was sequenced in a study of T cells in women clearing cervical HPV infection. Across the whole study: Women with histologically confirmed HPV16-related CIN3 or worse, 2 with invasive cancer, served as cases.

Method: immunoSEQ multiplex PCR; TCRdb's copy keeps in-frame clones and lacks some. Its table lists 30,000 to 35,000 clones. All donors had a single incident cervical HPV16 infection, not prevalent. Sequenced sample: blood buffy coat. This clonotype was obtained from a woman aged 18 to 75 with a cervical HPV16 infection that either progressed to CIN3+ or cleared (not recorded which).

Partial CDR3 DNA: TGTGCCAGTAGTTCACAGACAGGGGCGGGGGAGACC. This sequence encodes CASSSQTGAGET. The full CDR3 is CASSSQTGAGETQYF. The chain joins TRBV19 to TRBJ2-5; 8 bases agree with TRBD1. The CDR3 end is not reached by the read, which stops 3 residues before it; the germline J gene fills it in. The CDR3 consists of 15 residues. CDR1 LNHDA and CDR2 SQIVND come from the germline V gene (reference sequence). Trimming at V came to 5 bases and at J to 5 bases, leaving 10 bases not matched to a gene. Filled out from reference TRBV19 and TRBJ2-5, the complete variable domain reads DGGITQSPKYLFRKEGQNVTLSCEQNLNHDAMYWYRQDPGQGLRLIYYSQIVNDFQKGDIAEGYSVSREKKESFPLTVTSAQKNPTAFYLCASSSQTGAGETQYFGPGTRLLVL.